This T cell receptor beta chain was profiled in a study of blood T cell repertoires in COVID-19. The overall study: The United States, Italy and Spain provided the acute and convalescent COVID-19 samples.

TCRdb's table, derived via immunoSEQ multiplex PCR, lists solely in-frame clones and lacks some. The repertoire holds about 87,000 clones, with about 86% as singletons. The CDR3 is 17 residues long. Germline V gene data show CDR1 as LNHDA and CDR2 as SQIVND (reference sequence). Trimming removed 5 bases from V and 0 bases from J, with 17 bases in between. The V and J genes are TRBV19 and TRBJ1-3, with D possibly matching TRBD1 (6 bases). Sequencing was performed on peripheral blood. The TCR comes from a woman between 55 and 75 years old with acute or convalescent COVID-19. The CDR3, as DNA: TGTGCCAGTAGTGCACAGGGTTTGGCCTCCTCTGGAAACACCATATATTTT. Its protein product is CASSAQGLASSGNTIYF.